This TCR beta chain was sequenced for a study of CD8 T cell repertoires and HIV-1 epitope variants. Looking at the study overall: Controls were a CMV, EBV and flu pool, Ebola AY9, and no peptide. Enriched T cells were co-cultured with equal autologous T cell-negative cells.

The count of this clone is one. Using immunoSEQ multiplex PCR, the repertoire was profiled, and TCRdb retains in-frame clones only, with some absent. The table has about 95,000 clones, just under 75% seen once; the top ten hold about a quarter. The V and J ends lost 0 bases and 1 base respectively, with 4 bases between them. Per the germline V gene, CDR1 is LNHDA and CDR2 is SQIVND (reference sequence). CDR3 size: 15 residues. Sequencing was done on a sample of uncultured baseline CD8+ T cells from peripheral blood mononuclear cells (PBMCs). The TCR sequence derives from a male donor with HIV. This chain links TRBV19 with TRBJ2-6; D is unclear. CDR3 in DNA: TGTGCCAGTAGTATAGATCTTTCTGGGGCCAACGTCCTGACTTTC. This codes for CASSIDLSGANVLTF.